Detailed here is one T cell receptor beta chain. Measured with immunoSEQ multiplex PCR; TCRdb has only the in-frame clones, and not every one. The sample records roughly 70,000 clones, 82% being singletons. This sample was included in a study of OX40 agonist ivuxolimab in advanced cancers. The TCR originated in an adult with an advanced solid tumor such as melanoma, head and neck, liver or kidney cancer. Here the sequenced sample was CD4+ or CD8+ T cells sorted from blood, taken in a trial of the OX40 agonist ivuxolimab.

CDR3 sequence reads: CASSQRGPVADTQYF. CDR3 in DNA: TGCGCCAGCAGTCAACGGGGGCCGGTCGCAGATACGCAGTATTTT. The chain links TRBV5-1 to TRBJ2-3; D is possibly TRBD1 or TRBD2 (6 bases each). The CDR3 has 15 residues. V was clipped by 5 bases and J by 4 bases, with 17 bases between them. Germline-derived CDR1 and CDR2 are SGHRS and YFSETQ.